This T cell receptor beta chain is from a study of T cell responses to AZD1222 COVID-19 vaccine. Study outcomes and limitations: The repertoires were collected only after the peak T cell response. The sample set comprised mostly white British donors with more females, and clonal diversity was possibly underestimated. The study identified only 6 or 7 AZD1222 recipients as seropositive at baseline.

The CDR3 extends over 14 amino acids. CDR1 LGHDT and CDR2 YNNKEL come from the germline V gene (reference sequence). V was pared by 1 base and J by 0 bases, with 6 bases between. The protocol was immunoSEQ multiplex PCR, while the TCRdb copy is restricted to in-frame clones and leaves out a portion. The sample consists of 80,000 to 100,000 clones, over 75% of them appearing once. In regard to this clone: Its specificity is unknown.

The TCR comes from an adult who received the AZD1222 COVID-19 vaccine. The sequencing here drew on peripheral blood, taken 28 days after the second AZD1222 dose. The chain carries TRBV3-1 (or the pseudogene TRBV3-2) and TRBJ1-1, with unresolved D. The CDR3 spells CASSQGSVNTEAFF. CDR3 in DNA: TGTGCCAGCAGCCAAGGCAGCGTGAACACTGAAGCTTTCTTT.